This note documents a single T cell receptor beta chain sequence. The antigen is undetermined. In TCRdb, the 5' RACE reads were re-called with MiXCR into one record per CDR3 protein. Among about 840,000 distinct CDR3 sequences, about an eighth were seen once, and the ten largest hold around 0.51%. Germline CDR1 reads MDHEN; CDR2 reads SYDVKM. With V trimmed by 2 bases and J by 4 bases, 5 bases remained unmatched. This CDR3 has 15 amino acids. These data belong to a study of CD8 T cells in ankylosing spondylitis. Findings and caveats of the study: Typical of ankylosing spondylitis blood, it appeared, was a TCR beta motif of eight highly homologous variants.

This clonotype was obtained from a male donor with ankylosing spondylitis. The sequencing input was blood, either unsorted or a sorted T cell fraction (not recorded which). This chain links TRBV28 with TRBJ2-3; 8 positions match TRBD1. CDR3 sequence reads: CASSLADRDADTQYF. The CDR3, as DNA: TGTGCCAGCAGTTTAGCGGACAGGGACGCAGATACGCAGTATTTT.